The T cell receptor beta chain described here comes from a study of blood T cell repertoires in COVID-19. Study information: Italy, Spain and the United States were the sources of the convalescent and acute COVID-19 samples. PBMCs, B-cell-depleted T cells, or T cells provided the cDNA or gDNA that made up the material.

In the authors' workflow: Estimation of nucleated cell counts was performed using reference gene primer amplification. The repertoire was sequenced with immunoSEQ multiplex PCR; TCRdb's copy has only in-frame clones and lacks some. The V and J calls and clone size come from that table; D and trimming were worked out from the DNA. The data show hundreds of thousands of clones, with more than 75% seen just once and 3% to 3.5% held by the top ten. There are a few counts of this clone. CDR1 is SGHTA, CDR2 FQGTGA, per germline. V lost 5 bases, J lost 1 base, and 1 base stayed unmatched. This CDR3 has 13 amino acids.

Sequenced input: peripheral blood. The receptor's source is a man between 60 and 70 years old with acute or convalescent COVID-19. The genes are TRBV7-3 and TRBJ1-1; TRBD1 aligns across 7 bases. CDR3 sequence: CASSRQGNTEAFF. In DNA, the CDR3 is TGTGCCAGCAGCCGACAGGGGAACACTGAAGCTTTCTTT.